These 25 T cell receptor beta chains came from one sample sequenced in a study of OX40 agonist ivuxolimab in advanced cancers. Profiling relied on immunoSEQ multiplex PCR, and the TCRdb table lists in-frame clones only, not all of them. This sample yields approximately 100,000 clones, of which about 92% are seen a single time; about 1.5% belongs to the top ten. Sequencing was performed on CD4+ or CD8+ T cells sorted from blood, taken in a trial of the OX40 agonist ivuxolimab. The receptor set was obtained from an adult with an advanced solid tumor such as melanoma, head and neck, liver or kidney cancer.

In its sample, this clone was seen once. The chain uses TRBV7-2 and TRBJ2-3; D is perhaps TRBD1 or TRBD2 (6 bases each). V was pared by 5 bases and J by 2 bases, with 8 bases between. This CDR3 contains 13 residues. The germline V gene encodes CDR1 SGHTA and CDR2 FQGNSA. The CDR3 DNA follows: TGTGCCAGCAGCCGGGGGCTCACAGATACGCAGTATTTT. Translated, it gives CASSRGLTDTQYF.

J is TRBJ2-1 and V is TRBV5-1, with D possibly being TRBD1 (5 bases). Trimming shortened V by 0 bases and J by 4 bases, and 8 bases separated the two germline ends. The CDR3 length is 14 residues. Germline V gene data show CDR1 as SGHRS and CDR2 as YFSETQ. The CDR3 DNA reads TGCGCCAGCAGCTTGGACAGGCCATACAATGAGCAGTTCTTC. Encoded protein: CASSLDRPYNEQFF.

This rearrangement joins TRBV9 to TRBJ2-2, with TRBD2 matching 14 bases. The CDR3 extends over 18 amino acids. Losses at the gene ends were 4 bases for V and 6 bases for J; bases not matched to a gene: 11. Germline-derived CDR1 and CDR2 are SGDLS and YYNGEE. The CDR3, as DNA: TGTGCCAGCAGCCCCGGAAGGGGACTAGCGGGAGTTCCCGGGGAGCTGTTTTTT. Translated, it gives CASSPGRGLAGVPGELFF.

This chain uses TRBV19 with TRBJ1-1, with D possibly TRBD1 on 6 matching bases. The CDR3 is 14 amino acids. Germline V gene lookup returns CDR1 LNHDA and CDR2 SQIVND (reference sequence). V gave up 9 bases and J gave up 3 bases, with 17 bases separating them. The CDR3 spells CASQWGGADTEAFF. For the CDR3, the DNA is TGTGCCAGCCAGTGGGGGGGGGCGGACACTGAAGCTTTCTTT.

The chain recombines TRBV5-4 with TRBJ1-1; D call uncertain. This CDR3 has 13 amino acids. Germline V gives CDR1 SGHNT, CDR2 YYREEE (reference sequence). Trimming cost V 1 base and J 11 bases, with 15 bases left between them. The chain's CDR3 is CASSLPGSSRAFF. Here the CDR3 DNA reads TGTGCCAGCAGCTTGCCGGGGAGTTCGAGGGCTTTCTTT.

The J gene is TRBJ2-5, the V gene TRBV11-2, with 16 positions matching TRBD2. Unmatched junction bases numbered 5, after V lost 5 bases and J lost 5 bases. CDR3 length: 16 residues. Germline values: CDR1 SGHAT, CDR2 FQNNGV. The CDR3 here is CASSVGTSGRGETQYF. Written as DNA, the CDR3 is TGTGCCAGCAGCGTAGGGACTAGCGGGAGGGGGGAGACCCAGTACTTC.

This sequence joins TRBV6-1 and TRBJ1-2; 7 bases agree with TRBD1. J lost 4 bases, V lost 6 bases, and 5 bases had no gene match. The germline V gene encodes CDR1 MNHNS and CDR2 SASEGT. CDR3 length: 13 residues. This CDR3 is CASRATGFYGYTF. In nucleotides, the CDR3 is TGTGCCAGCAGAGCGACAGGGTTCTATGGCTACACCTTC.

On this clone: Other DNA sequences in the sample encode the same CDR3. CDR3 in DNA: TGCGCCAGCAGCTTACAGGGCCAGAACACTGAAGCTTTCTTT. It yields the protein CASSLQGQNTEAFF. The V and J genes are TRBV5-1 and TRBJ1-1; possibly TRBD1 for D (6 bases). The CDR3 contains 14 residues. V was shortened by 2 bases and J by 1 base, with 9 bases between the two germline ends. Germline CDR1 is SGHRS and CDR2 is YFSETQ.

This clone has more than one count but fewer than ten. The gene calls are TRBV7-3 and TRBJ1-2; D is ambiguous. V was cut by 1 base and J by 3 bases, with 6 bases left in between. Germline lookup yields CDR1 SGHTA and CDR2 FQGTGA. This CDR3 has 13 residues. The CDR3 reads CASSLSPYYGYTF. In DNA, the CDR3 is TGTGCCAGCAGCTTAAGCCCTTACTATGGCTACACCTTC.

This clone occurred once. The chain joins TRBV15 to TRBJ1-5, with no clear D. Germline-derived CDR1 and CDR2 are LNHNV and YYDKDF (reference sequence). The CDR3 covers 14 residues. V dropped 0 bases and J dropped 12 bases, with 15 bases sitting between them. The chain's CDR3 is CATSRDKSGLLQHF. Here the CDR3 DNA reads TGTGCCACCAGCAGAGATAAGAGTGGACTTCTCCAGCATTTT. Looking up the rest from reference TRBV15 and TRBJ1-5 gives the full variable domain: DAMVIQNPRYQVTQFGKPVTLSCSQTLNHNVMYWYQQKSSQAPKLLFHYYDKDFNNEADTPDNFQSRRPNTSFCFLDIRSPGLGDTAMYLCATSRDKSGLLQHFGDGTRLSIL.

The chain is built from TRBV2 and TRBJ2-5; D is uncertain. The V and J ends lost 5 bases and 3 bases respectively, with 13 bases between them. The length of the CDR3 is 14 residues. From germline, CDR1 is SNHLY and CDR2 FYNNEI. The CDR3 reads CASSPFGSKETQYF. DNA of the CDR3: TGTGCCAGCAGTCCCTTCGGAAGTAAAGAGACCCAGTACTTC.

The V call is TRBV30, the J call TRBJ1-2; 10 nucleotides line up with TRBD1. Germline values: CDR1 GTSNPN, CDR2 SVGIG (reference sequence). Trimming took 0 bases from V and 7 from J; bases not matched to a gene: 2. The CDR3 extends over 13 amino acids. The CDR3 sequence: CAWSVTGGGGYTF. CDR3 DNA: TGTGCCTGGAGTGTGACAGGGGGCGGTGGCTACACCTTC.

The chain is built from TRBV7-3 and TRBJ2-2, with D unclear. CDR3 length equals 14 residues. The V end lost 3 bases, the J end lost 8 bases, and 13 bases lay between the germline ends. From germline, CDR1 is SGHTA and CDR2 FQGTGA. The CDR3 DNA sequence: TGTGCCAGCAGCTTGGGGTGGGCAGCTGGGGAGCTGTTTTTT. It encodes CASSLGWAAGELFF.

The chain recombines TRBV7-3 with TRBJ2-4; 10 positions agree with TRBD2. Germline V gives CDR1 SGHTA, CDR2 FQGTGA. This CDR3 region has 19 residues. Losses at the gene ends were 2 bases for V and 0 bases for J; bases not matched to a gene: 10. CDR3 region: CASSLAASGGSLAKNIQYF. The CDR3 bases are TGTGCCAGCAGCTTAGCGGCTAGCGGGGGCAGTCTAGCCAAAAACATTCAGTACTTC.

The V call is TRBV4-2, the J call TRBJ2-1; D uncertain. V shed 0 bases and J shed 0 bases, with 6 bases lying between them. The CDR3 is made up of 15 amino acids. CDR1 and CDR2 from the germline V gene are LGHNA and YNFKEQ. The CDR3 coding sequence is TGTGCCAGCAGCCAAGAAAGCAGCTCCTACAATGAGCAGTTCTTC. Its translation: CASSQESSSYNEQFF.

The sample holds one count of this clone. The CDR3 DNA sequence: TGTGCCAGCAGTCCGGGACTAGCGGGGGTATACAATGAGCAGTTCTTC. It specifies CASSPGLAGVYNEQFF. The gene calls are TRBV27 and TRBJ2-1, with TRBD2 matching over 14 bases. From germline, CDR1 is MNHEY and CDR2 SMNVEV (reference sequence). This CDR3 region has 16 residues. Losses at the gene ends were 5 bases for V and 4 bases for J; bases not matched to a gene: 4.

This clone was recorded only once. The CDR3 here is CASSLEAASRGYGYTF. The DNA of the CDR3 is TGCGCCAGCAGCTTGGAGGCAGCCAGCCGAGGCTATGGCTACACCTTC. The chain uses TRBV5-1 and TRBJ1-2; D ambiguous. Germline V gives CDR1 SGHRS, CDR2 YFSETQ. CDR3 length: 16 residues. Trimming left V 0 bases short and J 4 bases short, with 16 bases between.

This chain joins TRBV10-3 and TRBJ2-5; D is possibly TRBD1 (6 bases). Trimming removed 6 bases from V and 4 bases from J, with 18 bases in between. Germline CDR1 is ENHRY and CDR2 is SYGVKD. The CDR3 is 15 amino acids. Here the CDR3 DNA reads TGTGCCATCAGGTCGGACAGCTCCCAGCCAGAGACCCAGTACTTC. This encodes CAIRSDSSQPETQYF.

The chain is built from TRBV15 and TRBJ2-5, with D perhaps matching TRBD1 (7 bases). Trimming cost V 1 base and J 5 bases, with 14 bases left between them. The germline V gene has CDR1 LNHNV and CDR2 YYDKDF (reference sequence). The CDR3 extends over 15 amino acids. CDR3 region: CATSRGLQGRETQYF. The CDR3 coding sequence is TGTGCCACCAGCAGAGGGCTACAGGGGAGGGAGACCCAGTACTTC. Complete variable domain (other parts from reference TRBV15 and TRBJ2-5): DAMVIQNPRYQVTQFGKPVTLSCSQTLNHNVMYWYQQKSSQAPKLLFHYYDKDFNNEADTPDNFQSRRPNTSFCFLDIRSPGLGDTAMYLCATSRGLQGRETQYFGPGTRLLVL.

The chain joins TRBV19 to TRBJ2-2; D perhaps matches TRBD2 (6 bases). The germline V and J ends were trimmed by 3 bases and 1 base, with 9 bases remaining between them. CDR3 length: 15 amino acids. Germline CDR1 LNHDA, CDR2 SQIVND (reference sequence). The CDR3 loop is CASSMGGRNTGELFF. DNA of the CDR3: TGTGCCAGTAGTATGGGGGGTAGGAACACCGGGGAGCTGTTTTTT.

The V call is TRBV18, the J call TRBJ2-7; D assignment may be TRBD1 or TRBD2 (5 bases each). Per the germline V gene, CDR1 is KGHSH and CDR2 is LQKENI. The CDR3 covers 17 residues. Trimming took 4 bases from V and 2 from J, leaving 21 bases between them. The CDR3 region has the DNA TGTGCCAGCTCACAGTCCGTTGGGAGAGGGACCCCCTACGAGCAGTACTTC. Residues: CASSQSVGRGTPYEQYF.

The chain is built from TRBV30 and TRBJ2-6; D possibly corresponds to TRBD2 (5 bases). Looked up from germline, CDR1 is GTSNPN and CDR2 is SVGIG (reference sequence). CDR3 size: 16 residues. Trimming cost V 3 bases and J 0 bases, with 12 bases left between them. CDR3 sequence reads: CAWSEDLTSGANVLTF. CDR3 coding DNA: TGTGCCTGGAGCGAGGACTTGACCTCTGGGGCCAACGTCCTGACTTTC.

This chain joins TRBV5-6 and TRBJ2-3, with D hard to call. CDR1 SGHDT and CDR2 YYEEEE come from the germline V gene. There are 14 residues in the CDR3. V lost 0 bases and J lost 2, with 7 bases in between. The CDR3 DNA sequence: TGTGCCAGCAGCTTGGCACAGCCCACAGATACGCAGTATTTT. Residues: CASSLAQPTDTQYF.

This clone came up a few times. J is TRBJ2-3 and V is TRBV28, with 12 positions matching TRBD2. The CDR3 is 16 residues long. Looked up from germline, CDR1 is MDHEN and CDR2 is SYDVKM. J gave up 2 bases and V 6 bases, and 6 bases lay outside the gene matches. For the CDR3, the DNA is TGTGCCAGCAGCCAGACTAGCGGGGGAAACACAGATACGCAGTATTTT. It is translated as CASSQTSGGNTDTQYF.

The chain recombines TRBV29-1 with TRBJ1-1; perhaps TRBD1 as D (5 bases). V was pared by 6 bases and J by 0 bases, with 17 bases between. This CDR3 contains 15 residues. The V gene's germline CDR1 is SQVTM and CDR2 ANQGSEA. The CDR3 protein is CSVRSTGDMNTEAFF. The CDR3 bases are TGCAGCGTGCGAAGCACAGGAGATATGAACACTGAAGCTTTCTTT.